The T cell receptor beta chain described here comes from a study of blood T cell repertoires in COVID-19. At the level of the study: Researchers got acute and convalescent COVID-19 samples from the United States, Italy and Spain. T cells, B-cell-depleted T cells, or PBMCs supplied cDNA or gDNA.

Under the authors' procedure: Reference gene primer amplification in the assay estimated nucleated cell counts. The assay was immunoSEQ multiplex PCR, and TCRdb's table has in-frame clones only and misses some. That table gives V, J and clone size, and the DNA gave D and trimming. The sample lists some 300,000 clones; more than 75% were seen once. CDR1 LGHDT and CDR2 YNNKEL come from the germline V gene (reference sequence). The V segment lost 4 bases and the J segment 5 bases; nucleotides outside the gene matches: 7. The CDR3 spans 14 residues. The source is a man in his 70s with acute or convalescent COVID-19. Input material: peripheral blood. The chain recombines TRBV3-1 (or the pseudogene TRBV3-2) with TRBJ2-7, with 8 bases identical to TRBD1. The CDR3 nucleotides read TGTGCCAGCAGCCGGACAGGGTTGTCGAACGAGCAGTACTTC. As protein: CASSRTGLSNEQYF.